Sequencing of this T cell receptor (beta chain) was carried out in a study of graft-versus-host responses after intestinal transplantation (dated by TCRdb to the early 2020s). For the study in its entirety: Recipients received multivisceral, liver-intestinal, or isolated intestinal transplants. All recipients received anti-thymocyte globulin induction followed by maintenance tacrolimus and steroids for two to four years. After intestinal transplantation, graft-versus-host and host-versus-graft alloreactive T cell clones were followed in the graft, circulation and bone marrow using bulk TCR-beta CDR3 sequencing. Donor T cell macrochimerism was defined as a peak of at least 4% donor T cells among recipient peripheral blood mononuclear cells. Alloreactive clones were identified by sequencing pre-transplant mixed lymphocyte reaction products and comparing them with unstimulated pre-transplant donor and recipient T cells. Rather than being sequenced by the commercial service, samples from a few later patients were sequenced in-house on an Illumina MiSeq and processed with MiXCR. The cohort enrolled 20 to 30 intestinal transplant recipients, one of whom was a retransplant, and 3 patients without pretransplant specimens were excluded. Broader findings and caveats from the paper: Early after transplant, peak levels of circulating GvH clones were associated with declines in HvG clones. GvH clones were detected in recipient bone marrow, and some of these GvH clones were observed earlier in ileal mucosa or blood, consistent with an intestinal mucosal origin. The conclusions were limited by the relatively low number and heterogeneity of the intestinal transplant patients. In the allografts of patients with donor T cell macrochimerism, GvH to HvG T cell clonal ratios were high.

The time point label here, explained by the study, means: cells obtained before transplantation from donor or recipient. CD3+CD4+ and CD3+CD8+ populations were FACS-sorted from unstimulated pre-transplant donor and recipient cells taken from spleen or lymph nodes. The CDR3 goes from the cysteine to the phenylalanine over 15 residues. The read is trimmed to its CDR3 DNA, 45 bases read in frame from base 1. V is cut by 2 bases and J by 1 base, and the space between the germline ends is 12 bases. CDR1 and CDR2, looked up from the germline V gene, are SGHRS and YFSETQ. Libraries were prepared through the immunoSEQ multiplex PCR assay. In most patients, genomic DNA was isolated using the Qiagen DNeasy Blood and Tissue Kit and sent frozen to Adaptive Biotechnologies for TCR sequencing. High-throughput TCR-beta CDR3 sequencing of genomic DNA from most patients was performed by Adaptive Biotechnologies. The original pipeline was this. Adaptive's ImmunoSEQ software was the source of the TCR sequencing data for 15 to 20 patients, while a few other patients were processed with MiXCR and VDJtools. CD4 versus CD8 sorting errors were corrected by removing sequences found in both subsets at a frequency ratio below 5:1. CDR3 nucleotide sequences shared between donor and recipient were removed because the origin of such sequences could not be assigned. To count as alloreactive, a clone needed at least 2-fold expansion over unstimulated cells and a minimum CFSE-low frequency of 0.002% (template counts) or 0.001% (read counts). Mappable clones were those detected in sequenced pre-transplant spleen, lymph node, or MLR CFSE-low populations of the donor or recipient. The cumulative frequency of alloreactive clones was calculated as a percentage of all sequences, weighted by copy number. TCRdb's version of the immuneACCESS table is confined to in-frame rearrangements and falls short of the full clone set. An unresolved V gene accounts for under half of the shortfall where checked; the remainder is of unknown origin. That table supplies the V and J calls and clone size; D and trimming were determined from the DNA. Here the sample has under 100,000 clones; around 93% occur a single time. About 0.2% of the sample lies in the top ten.

As for this clone: Its target antigen remains unknown. There are no base qualities to consult, and no much larger clone falls within one base.

The sequencing used unstimulated CD4+ T cells sorted from spleen or lymph node cells, collected before transplant. The V and J segments used are TRBV5-1 and TRBJ1-2; the D gene is possibly TRBD1, with 6 bases matching. This sequence originates from a human donor who was the organ donor for an intestinal transplant. The CDR3 sequence is CASSFSGAHNYGYTF. The sequenced DNA is TGCGCCAGCAGCTTCTCAGGGGCGCATAACTATGGCTACACCTTC.